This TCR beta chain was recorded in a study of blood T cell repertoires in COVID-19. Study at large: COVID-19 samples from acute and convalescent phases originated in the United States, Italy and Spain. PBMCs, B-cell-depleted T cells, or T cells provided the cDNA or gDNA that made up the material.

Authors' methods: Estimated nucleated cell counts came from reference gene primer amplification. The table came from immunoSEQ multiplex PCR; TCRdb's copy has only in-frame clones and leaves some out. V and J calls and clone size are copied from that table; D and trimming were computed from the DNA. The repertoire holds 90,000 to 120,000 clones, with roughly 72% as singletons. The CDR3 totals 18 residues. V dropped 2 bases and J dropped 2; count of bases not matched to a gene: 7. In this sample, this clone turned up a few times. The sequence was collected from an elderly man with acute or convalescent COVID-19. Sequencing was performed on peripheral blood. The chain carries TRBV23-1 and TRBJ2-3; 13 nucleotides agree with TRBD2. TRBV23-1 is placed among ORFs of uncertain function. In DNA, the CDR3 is TGCGCCAGCAGTCAAACGGAGGGACTAGCGGGAAACACAGATACGCAGTATTTT. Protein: CASSQTEGLAGNTDTQYF.